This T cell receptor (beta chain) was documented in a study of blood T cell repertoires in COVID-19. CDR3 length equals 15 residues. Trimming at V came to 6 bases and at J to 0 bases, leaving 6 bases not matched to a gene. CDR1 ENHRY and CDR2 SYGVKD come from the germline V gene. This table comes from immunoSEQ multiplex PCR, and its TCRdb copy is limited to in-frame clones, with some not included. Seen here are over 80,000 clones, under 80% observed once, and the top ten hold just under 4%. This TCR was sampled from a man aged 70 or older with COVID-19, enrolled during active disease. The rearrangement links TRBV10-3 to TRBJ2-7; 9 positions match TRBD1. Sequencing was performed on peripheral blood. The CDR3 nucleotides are TGTGCCATCAGCCCTTGGGACAGGGACTCCTACGAGCAGTACTTC. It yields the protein CAISPWDRDSYEQYF.